This T cell receptor beta chain was identified in a study of T cells in Graves' hyperthyroidism and ophthalmopathy (dated by TCRdb to the late 2010s). Regarding the study in general: Peripheral blood was collected at initial diagnosis, before any treatment. The study also compared thyroid tissue and blood T-cell repertoires from about 6 Graves' hyperthyroidism patients. The 95 to 100 discovery patients were randomly divided into training and test sets at a 7:3 ratio. Prospective prediction of ophthalmopathy was tested in an independent validation cohort consisting of about 20 hyperthyroidism patients and approximately 16 patients who later progressed to ophthalmopathy. To identify distinguishing TCR V-J signatures, a discovery cohort of 90 to 100 patients was used, comprising 40 to 45 with Graves' ophthalmopathy and roughly 60 with stable Graves' hyperthyroidism. The paper reports TCR Vbeta CDR3 sequencing of approximately 140 peripheral blood samples: fewer than 50 ophthalmopathy, approximately 74 hyperthyroidism and about 17 progressor patients. Following sampling, methimazole starting at 30 mg daily was given to hyperthyroidism patients, and high-dose intravenous methylprednisolone was given to ophthalmopathy patients.

The TCR beta CDR3 regions were amplified from the RNA transcripts. For the first round of RT-PCR on the TCR CDR3, the HTBI primer set was used together with the Qiagen OneStep RT-PCR kit. A second multiplex PCR round built the libraries, followed by size selection and purification. Sequencing of the libraries was done on an Illumina HiSeq2000 using paired-end 100 bp reads. In the original analysis: SOAPnuke was used to process the raw data, with reads discarded if the reads contained adapters or uncalled bases, had a mean Phred below 15, or lacked an exact constant-primer or identifier match. High-quality paired reads were merged with COPE v1.2.5, and unique nucleotide sequences were defined as clonotypes. MiTCR v1.1 was used to align clonotypes to the IMGT TRBV, TRBD and TRBJ reference segments. The analysis included only V-J combinations with a frequency above 0.0001, which together covered 99% to 99.2% of the repertoires. A TCS score was defined as the ratio of F50 (clonal expansion) to E x V (chaos), with BLOSUM62-based TCRdist applied between CDR3 peptides within each V-J. Welch's t-statistics and random forest reduced some 510 V-J features to about 13, which were used in a naive Bayes classifier (R e1071). Through fastp at Q25 and MiXCR, TCRdb rebuilt clones from the public reads, retaining in-frame beta chains. Under each unique CDR3 protein, matching rows form one entry showing the most common genes and DNA. The V and J calls, along with clone size, are taken from TCRdb and not from the paper's own processing. This sample lists roughly 500,000 distinct CDR3 sequences; around 22% were detected once. The ten top clones hold about 11% of the sample.

For this chain, trimming is 5 bases at the V end and 4 bases at the J end, and the number of junction bases without a gene match is 8. For CDR1 and CDR2, the germline V gene lists SGHTA and FQGNSA. The CDR3 has 15 amino acids, counting the end cysteine and phenylalanine. Solely the CDR3 DNA is kept, with 45 bases framed from the first base. Beyond this particular receptor, the publication reports: A model built on a 13 V-J signature distinguished ophthalmopathy from stable hyperthyroidism, reaching about 88% sensitivity and 81.08% specificity in cross-validation and 80%/75% in testing. Most expanded thyroid clonotypes (frequency above 0.001) were also detected in blood, suggesting blood repertoires may reflect thyroid immune responses. During validation, the model predicted progression to ophthalmopathy a median of approximately six months ahead of onset, with almost 71% sensitivity and 72.22% specificity. No statistical method was used to fix the sample size in advance, and group allocation was not hidden from the investigators.

Notes on this clonotype: Its antigen is currently not known. No clone much larger than this one lies a single base away; base qualities are absent.

Moderately to severely active disease, a Clinical Activity Score of at least 3, a NOSPECS grade of at least 4, and a duration under 3 months were present in ophthalmopathy patients. Any patient with an uncontrolled infection, another autoimmune disease, pregnancy or lactation was excluded. Diagnoses relied on clinical symptoms, serum thyroxine and TRAb, thyroid ultrasound and orbital computed tomography. Ficoll-Paque density gradient centrifugation was used to isolate PBMCs from about 10 ml of fresh peripheral blood. Total RNA was extracted with Trizol reagent, and quality was checked on an Agilent 2100 Bioanalyzer.

The TCR originated in a woman in her thirties with Graves' ophthalmopathy. This chain joins TRBV7-2 to TRBJ2-5; 9 central nucleotides agree with TRBD2. The sample was blood. The CDR3 sequence is CASSTGLARSETQYF. In nucleotide form, the sequence is TGTGCCAGCAGCACCGGACTAGCGAGATCAGAGACCCAGTACTTC.